This is a list of T cell receptor beta chains from one sample in a study of CD8 T cell repertoires and HIV-1 epitope variants. Their antigens remain unidentified. Produced via immunoSEQ multiplex PCR; TCRdb's table is partial and in-frame only. The sample includes some 5,100 clones, around 70% of them seen just once. Sequenced input: cultured CD8+ T cells derived from PBMCs. All receptors come from a male donor with HIV. Each CDR3 is given with its conserved first and last residue. Each record gives: J gene, clone size, V gene, CDR3 length, D gene, CDR3 DNA, CDR3 protein. A D gene is named only where the DNA matches it firmly. Clone sizes are given selectively: once, few, many, or a class where the clone is expanded.

J: TRBJ2-7; size: few; V: TRBV4-2; length: 14; D: .; DNA: TGTGCCAGCAGCCAAGATCTTGGAAGCTACGAGCAGTACTTC; CDR3: CASSQDLGSYEQYF
J: TRBJ2-3; size: .; V: TRBV11-2; length: 16; D: .; DNA: TGTGCCAGCAGCCCAGGGATACTCCTTGGGGGGGATACGCAGTATTTT; CDR3: CASSPGILLGGDTQYF
J: TRBJ1-6; size: few; V: TRBV7-2; length: 13; D: .; DNA: TGTGCCAGCAGCTTAGAAGGGGATTCACCCCTCCACTTT; CDR3: CASSLEGDSPLHF
J: TRBJ1-1; size: .; V: TRBV5-1; length: 15; D: TRBD1; DNA: TGCGCCAGCAGCCTTGGGACAGGGGAATACACTGAAGCTTTCTTT; CDR3: CASSLGTGEYTEAFF
J: TRBJ1-5; size: .; V: TRBV27; length: 13; D: .; DNA: TGTGCCAGCAGTTTATGGAGCAATCAGCCCCAGCATTTT; CDR3: CASSLWSNQPQHF
J: TRBJ2-7; size: .; V: TRBV27; length: 15; D: TRBD2; DNA: TGTGCCAGCAGTTCCCACCCTAGCGGGACCTACGAGCAGTACTTC; CDR3: CASSSHPSGTYEQYF
J: TRBJ1-5; size: .; V: TRBV28; length: 14; D: .; DNA: TGTGCCAGCAGTTTGGGGGGAGGCAATCAGCCCCAGCATTTT; CDR3: CASSLGGGNQPQHF
J: TRBJ1-2; size: few; V: TRBV5-8; length: 15; D: .; DNA: TGTGCCAGCAGCTTGATCCGGGGATCAAACTATGGCTACACCTTC; CDR3: CASSLIRGSNYGYTF
J: TRBJ2-5; size: .; V: TRBV28; length: 21; D: TRBD1; DNA: TGTGCCAGCAGTTTTGCGTCCGATGTCCCTGCAGGGGGAGACGGCGAAGAGACCCAGTACTTC; CDR3: CASSFASDVPAGGDGEETQYF
J: TRBJ1-1; size: few; V: TRBV19; length: 13; D: .; DNA: TGTGCCAGTAGTATAGACCGGACACCTGAAGCTTTCTTT; CDR3: CASSIDRTPEAFF
J: TRBJ1-4; size: .; V: TRBV5-4; length: 15; D: .; DNA: TGTGCCAGCAGCCTGAGCAGGGGAGCTAATGAAAAACTGTTTTTT; CDR3: CASSLSRGANEKLFF
J: TRBJ2-1; size: .; V: TRBV30; length: 12; D: .; DNA: TGTGCCTGGAGTGCGGCGGGGTTTGAGCAGTTCTTC; CDR3: CAWSAAGFEQFF